The 32 T cell receptor beta chains below were found in one sample sequenced in a study of brain T cells in children with intractable seizures. Profiled with immunoSEQ multiplex PCR; TCRdb holds only in-frame clones, not every one. The sample yields 340,000 or so clones, 93% seen once. Regarding time point: blood from clinic visit 5 months post-surgery; TSC patient then seizure free. The material sequenced was peripheral blood, taken roughly 5 months after surgery. The source is a boy in the first two years of life with tuberous sclerosis and intractable seizures.

The rearrangement links TRBV10-1 to TRBJ1-4; D may be TRBD1 (5 bases). Germline CDR1 is WNHNN and CDR2 is SYGVQD (reference sequence). V lost 7 bases, J lost 5 bases, and 17 bases lay in between. The CDR3 is 15 residues long. The CDR3 sequence: CASITSTALNEKLFF. Here the CDR3 DNA reads TGCGCCAGCATCACATCGACAGCTCTCAATGAAAAACTGTTTTTT.

V and J are TRBV20-1 and TRBJ1-2; D remains ambiguous. CDR1 and CDR2 from the germline V gene are DFQATT and SNEGSKA (reference sequence). The CDR3 is made up of 10 amino acids. V was trimmed by 6 bases and J by 3 bases, leaving 5 bases between them. The CDR3 loop reads CSAVDYGYTF. Here the CDR3 DNA reads TGCAGTGCGGTTGACTATGGCTACACCTTC.

The gene calls are TRBV3-1 (or the pseudogene TRBV3-2) and TRBJ2-7, with D possibly TRBD1 on 6 matching bases. This CDR3 has 15 amino acids. Germline CDR1 is LGHDT and CDR2 is YNNKEL (reference sequence). The germline V and J ends were trimmed by 4 bases and 6 bases, with 19 bases remaining between them. The CDR3 loop reads CASSPGGSSASEQYF. The CDR3, as DNA: TGTGCCAGCAGCCCTGGGGGCTCCTCGGCCTCCGAGCAGTACTTC.

V and J are TRBV7-2 and TRBJ2-7; 7 bases are a match to TRBD2. CDR3 length: 15 residues. The trim removed 5 bases at V and 2 bases at J, leaving 9 bases unmatched. CDR1 SGHTA and CDR2 FQGNSA come from the germline V gene. The CDR3 reads CASSTGLVRAYEQYF. CDR3 coding DNA: TGTGCCAGCAGCACCGGACTAGTGCGGGCCTACGAGCAGTACTTC.

This chain uses TRBV5-6 with TRBJ2-1; D not certain. Trimming pared 2 bases from V and 3 bases from J, leaving 15 bases between. Germline CDR1 SGHDT, CDR2 YYEEEE. The CDR3 consists of 16 residues. CDR3 sequence: CASSLNPRKGYNEQFF. CDR3 nucleotides: TGTGCCAGCAGCTTAAATCCCAGGAAGGGCTACAATGAGCAGTTCTTC.

CDR3 residues: CAISNPGLAGGPYNEQFF. CDR3 nucleotide sequence: TGTGCCATCAGCAATCCGGGACTAGCGGGGGGGCCCTACAATGAGCAGTTCTTC. This chain links TRBV10-3 with TRBJ2-1; 16 nucleotides agree with TRBD2. Germline CDR1 and CDR2: ENHRY and SYGVKD. The length of the CDR3 is 18 residues. J lost 2 bases, V lost 6 bases, and 7 bases had no gene match.

V is TRBV24-1 and J is TRBJ2-7, with D possibly matching TRBD1 (6 bases). Trimming pared 6 bases from V and 0 bases from J, leaving 8 bases between. Per the germline V gene, CDR1 is KGHDR and CDR2 is SFDVKD. The CDR3 has 13 amino acids. The CDR3 loop reads CATSPDSSYEQYF. The CDR3 DNA is TGTGCCACCAGTCCGGACAGCTCCTACGAGCAGTACTTC.

CDR3 sequence: CASSATQDSIEQFF. CDR3 DNA sequence: TGTGCCAGCAGCGCAACACAGGATAGTATTGAGCAGTTCTTC. V usage is TRBV7-3 and J usage is TRBJ2-1; a weak D match, TRBD1 (5 bases). Germline V gene data show CDR1 as SGHTA and CDR2 as FQGTGA. The CDR3 totals 14 residues. Trimming took off 5 bases at V and 9 bases at J, with 17 bases between the two ends.

The genes are TRBV2 and TRBJ1-1, with 7 nucleotides matching TRBD1. There are 13 residues in the CDR3. CDR1 is SNHLY and CDR2 is FYNNEI in the germline V gene. V was clipped by 10 bases and J by 1 base; unmatched bases: 6. For the CDR3, the DNA is TGTGCCACCGAGGGGGCTAAGAACACTGAAGCTTTCTTT. Protein: CATEGAKNTEAFF.

This clone has a handful of counts. The rearrangement links TRBV6-5 to TRBJ1-2, with a tentative D call TRBD1 (5 bases). The CDR3 spans 14 residues. Trimming pared 2 bases from V and 6 bases from J, leaving 13 bases between. Looked up from germline, CDR1 is MNHEY and CDR2 is SVGAGI. CDR3 region: CASSYRAGRDGYTF. CDR3 nucleotides: TGTGCCAGCAGTTACCGGGCAGGGAGAGATGGCTACACCTTC.

V and J are TRBV7-9 and TRBJ2-3, with D possibly TRBD2 on 5 matching bases. Trimming removed 2 bases at V and 2 bases at J, with 14 bases between. Germline V lookup: CDR1 SEHNR, CDR2 FQNEAQ (reference sequence). This CDR3 has 16 amino acids. CDR3 in amino acids: CASSLREQILTDTQYF. In DNA, the CDR3 is TGTGCCAGCAGCTTAAGGGAGCAGATTCTCACAGATACGCAGTATTTT.

Written as DNA, the CDR3 is TGTGCCAGCAGCCAAGACTGGGGGTCTGGAAACACCATATATTTT. It translates to CASSQDWGSGNTIYF. This rearrangement joins TRBV7-2 to TRBJ1-3, with D possibly matching TRBD1 (5 bases). Deletions cut 5 bases from V and 1 base from J, with 12 bases between. Germline CDR1 is SGHTA and CDR2 is FQGNSA. The CDR3 runs to 15 residues.

This clone was picked up one time. This chain joins TRBV2 and TRBJ1-4; the D is unclear. Trimming cost V 0 bases and J 1 base, with 12 bases left between them. The germline V gene encodes CDR1 SNHLY and CDR2 FYNNEI. This CDR3 region has 17 residues. CDR3 residues: CASSEAVVTVTNEKLFF. The CDR3, as DNA: TGTGCCAGCAGTGAAGCTGTCGTAACTGTAACTAATGAAAAACTGTTTTTT.

The chain employs TRBV30 and TRBJ2-1; D is possibly TRBD2 (5 bases). CDR1 GTSNPN and CDR2 SVGIG come from the germline V gene (reference sequence). The CDR3 is 13 residues long. V shed 2 bases and J shed 6 bases, with 11 bases lying between them. The CDR3 loop is CAWSTAEPNEQFF. The CDR3 DNA is TGTGCCTGGAGTACAGCGGAACCCAATGAGCAGTTCTTC.

The chain links TRBV25-1 to TRBJ1-1; D gene uncertain. Trimming took off 4 bases at V and 4 bases at J, with 10 bases between the two ends. The CDR3 is 13 residues long. Germline V lookup: CDR1 MGHDK, CDR2 SYGVNS. CDR3 nucleotide sequence: TGTGCCAGCAGTGCTCAGAATGGCACTGAAGCTTTCTTT. Its protein product is CASSAQNGTEAFF.

The chain employs TRBV24-1 and TRBJ1-5, with D possibly matching TRBD1 (5 bases). Germline V gene lookup returns CDR1 KGHDR and CDR2 SFDVKD. This CDR3 has 17 amino acids. Trimming took 4 bases from V and 2 from J, leaving 17 bases between them. CDR3 region: CATSDHQGSFGNQPQHF. In nucleotides, the CDR3 is TGTGCCACCAGTGACCACCAGGGTAGCTTCGGCAATCAGCCCCAGCATTTT.

This chain joins TRBV20-1 and TRBJ1-2; 9 nucleotides align to TRBD1. The CDR3 runs to 15 residues. The ends lost 6 bases at V and 2 bases at J; junction bases unmatched: 10. Looked up from germline, CDR1 is DFQATT and CDR2 is SNEGSKA (reference sequence). The CDR3 sequence is CSASGQGTLNYGYTF. As DNA, the CDR3 is TGCAGTGCCAGTGGACAGGGGACCCTAAACTATGGCTACACCTTC.

This clone has a single count. The chain carries TRBV19 and TRBJ2-1; perhaps TRBD2 as D (6 bases). V was cut by 3 bases and J by 9 bases, with 12 bases left in between. The length of the CDR3 is 13 residues. Germline assignment: CDR1 LNHDA and CDR2 SQIVND (reference sequence). The CDR3 region is CASSMGLASEQFF. The CDR3 DNA reads TGTGCCAGTAGTATGGGACTGGCTAGTGAGCAGTTCTTC.

This chain uses TRBV7-8 with TRBJ2-5; D call uncertain. This CDR3 is built from 14 residues. Trimming pared 5 bases from V and 2 bases from J, leaving 12 bases between. Germline V gene data show CDR1 as SGHVS and CDR2 as FQNEAQ. CDR3 sequence reads: CASSAEAGQETQYF. DNA for the CDR3: TGTGCCAGCAGCGCAGAGGCAGGTCAAGAGACCCAGTACTTC.

V and J are TRBV25-1 and TRBJ2-1; D possibly matches TRBD1 or TRBD2 (6 bases each). Trimming cost V 5 bases and J 2 bases, with 10 bases left between them. CDR1 is MGHDK, CDR2 SYGVNS, per germline. The CDR3 covers 14 residues. In nucleotides, the CDR3 is TGTGCCAGCAGTAAGGGGGGCGCCTACAATGAGCAGTTCTTC. Translation gives CASSKGGAYNEQFF.

This clone appeared a single time. The rearrangement uses TRBV5-5 and TRBJ1-6, with D possibly TRBD1 on 5 matching bases. The V end lost 0 bases, the J end lost 9 bases, and 10 bases lay between the germline ends. Germline CDR1 is SGHKS and CDR2 is YYEKEE (reference sequence). The CDR3 is 14 amino acids. CDR3 coding DNA: TGTGCCAGCAGCTTGGGGGGGTCGGGTTCACCCCTCCACTTT. It specifies CASSLGGSGSPLHF.

This chain links TRBV7-9 with TRBJ1-4, with D possibly matching TRBD1 (5 bases). This CDR3 is 13 amino acids long. CDR1 is SEHNR, CDR2 FQNEAQ, per germline (reference sequence). Trimming took off 8 bases at V and 4 bases at J, with 11 bases between the two ends. The CDR3 DNA reads as TGTGCCAGCCATGGGGGACTTAATGAAAAACTGTTTTTT. It specifies CASHGGLNEKLFF.

Turning to this clone: This specimen includes other DNA sequences encoding the same CDR3. The J gene is TRBJ2-7, the V gene TRBV5-6, with no clear D. The V and J ends lost 0 bases and 3 bases respectively, with 1 base between them. The length of the CDR3 is 11 residues. Looked up from germline, CDR1 is SGHDT and CDR2 is YYEEEE. CDR3 loop: CASSLDYEQYF. In nucleotides, the CDR3 is TGTGCCAGCAGCTTGGACTACGAGCAGTACTTC.

The chain couples TRBV6-7 to TRBJ1-2; D call uncertain. TRBV6-7 is an ORF; its function is uncertain. The CDR3 sequence is 14 residues long. V gave up 7 bases and J gave up 0 bases, with 12 bases separating them. CDR3 region: CASTVTGANYGYTF. CDR3 nucleotide sequence: TGTGCCAGCACCGTAACCGGGGCTAACTATGGCTACACCTTC.

This chain's CDR3 is CASSLGWRGGTYNEQFF. The CDR3 DNA reads as TGCGCCAGCAGCTTGGGTTGGCGGGGGGGCACCTACAATGAGCAGTTCTTC. This sequence joins TRBV5-1 and TRBJ2-1; 9 positions agree with TRBD2. The ends lost 0 bases at V and 2 bases at J; junction bases unmatched: 6. Germline V gene sequence: CDR1 SGHRS, CDR2 YFSETQ. There are 17 residues in the CDR3. Filled out from reference TRBV5-1 and TRBJ2-1, the complete variable domain reads KAGVTQTPRYLIKTRGQQVTLSCSPISGHRSVSWYQQTPGQGLQFLFEYFSETQRNKGNFPGRFSGRQFSNSRSEMNVSTLELGDSALYLCASSLGWRGGTYNEQFFGPGTRLTVL.

Of note for this clone: At one end the junction does not follow the germline gene, possibly because of a read error. The V gene is TRBV5-4, the J gene TRBJ2-1; D possibly matches TRBD1 or TRBD2 (5 bases each). This CDR3 comprises 15 residues. CDR1 SGHNT and CDR2 YYREEE come from the germline V gene (reference sequence). Here the CDR3 reads CASRLVGAGYNEQFF. The CDR3 region has the DNA TGTGCCAGCAGATTGGTCGGGGCAGGGTACAATGAGCAGTTCTTC.

This chain links TRBV25-1 with TRBJ2-1, with a possible D match to TRBD2 (5 bases). V lost 1 base to trimming and J lost 4 bases, with 14 bases between them. The CDR3 is made up of 16 amino acids. The germline V gene has CDR1 MGHDK and CDR2 SYGVNS. For the CDR3, the DNA is TGTGCCAGCAGTGAATTGGAGGACGGACTTTACAATGAGCAGTTCTTC. It yields the protein CASSELEDGLYNEQFF.

The J gene is TRBJ2-7, the V gene TRBV12-3 or TRBV12-4, with D possibly TRBD2 on 5 matching bases. CDR3 length: 13 amino acids. Between the trimmed V and J ends, which lost 3 bases and 7 bases, there was a span of 13 bases. The CDR3 nucleotides are TGTGCCAGCAGTTTTGGAGGTTTAAGGGAGCAGTACTTC. Protein product: CASSFGGLREQYF.

This CDR3 is CAWSVVGGGGYTF. The CDR3 bases are TGTGCCTGGAGTGTCGTGGGCGGAGGTGGCTACACCTTC. The V call is TRBV30, the J call TRBJ1-2; D call uncertain. This CDR3 spans 13 amino acids. Germline V gives CDR1 GTSNPN, CDR2 SVGIG (reference sequence). V was pared by 0 bases and J by 7 bases, with 12 bases between.

The gene calls are TRBV4-1 and TRBJ1-3, with 8 bases identical to TRBD1. The CDR3 is made up of 18 amino acids. Looked up from germline, CDR1 is MGHRA and CDR2 is YSYEKL. Trimming at V came to 1 base and at J to 0 bases, leaving 8 bases not matched to a gene. CDR3 DNA sequence: TGCGCCAGCAGCCAAGCGCCAACAGGGGGAATCTCTGGAAACACCATATATTTT. It specifies CASSQAPTGGISGNTIYF.

The rearrangement uses TRBV6-1 and TRBJ1-1; possibly TRBD1 for D (6 bases). The ends were cut back, 2 bases at V and 6 bases at J, with 19 bases in the middle. In germline, CDR1 is MNHNS, CDR2 SASEGT. The CDR3 covers 16 residues. The CDR3 bases are TGTGCCAGCAGTGAATGGGACCTACAGGGAGGCGCTGAAGCTTTCTTT. It specifies CASSEWDLQGGAEAFF.

This chain joins TRBV5-4 and TRBJ2-5; 11 nucleotides line up with TRBD2. Germline V gives CDR1 SGHNT, CDR2 YYREEE (reference sequence). The CDR3 is 17 residues long. V lost 3 bases and J lost 5; bases outside the gene matches: 12. The DNA for the CDR3 is TGTGCCAGCAGCTCAACTAGCGGGAGTCGTACCGTGGAGACCCAGTACTTC. Translated: CASSSTSGSRTVETQYF.